The rows below give T cell receptor beta chains drawn from one sample of a study of shared clonotypes between healthy human individuals. Clones were sequenced by immunoSEQ multiplex PCR, and TCRdb holds only the in-frame ones, with some missing. Seen here are roughly 1,500,000 clones, approximately 98.5% observed once, and the top ten hold approximately 0.4%. The sequencing sample was made of naive CD4+ T cells sorted from blood. All receptors come from a man between 25 and 39 years old in good health. CDR3s include the opening cysteine and the closing phenylalanine or tryptophan. The D gene is left open where the match is weak. Size is stated for part of the rows, as once, few or many counts, or as a class when the clone is expanded.

>TRBD1|NA|TRBV5-4|TRBJ1-2
CASRTEGAKYGYTF
TGTGCCAGCAGGACCGAGGGGGCGAAATATGGCTACACCTTC
>NA|once|TRBV28|TRBJ1-5
CASHRAVYQPQHF
TGTGCCAGTCATAGGGCAGTTTATCAGCCCCAGCATTTT
>NA|NA|TRBV28|TRBJ2-6
CASSYFSGANVLTF
TGTGCCAGCAGTTATTTCTCTGGGGCCAACGTCCTGACTTTC
>TRBD2|NA|TRBV28|TRBJ2-7
CASNQKQEAGPYEQYF
TGTGCCAGCAATCAAAAACAGGAAGCGGGACCCTACGAGCAGTACTTC
>NA|NA|TRBV6-1|TRBJ2-5
CASSEAGNQYF
TGTGCCAGCAGTGAAGCCGGGAACCAGTACTTC
>NA|NA|TRBV11-3|TRBJ2-1
CASSLSLGQGNNEQFF
TGTGCCAGCAGCCTGAGCCTAGGACAAGGAAACAATGAGCAGTTCTTC
>NA|NA|TRBV2|TRBJ2-3
CASRGRLDTQYF
TGTGCCAGCAGGGGACGTTTAGATACGCAGTATTTT
>NA|NA|TRBV5-1|TRBJ2-1
CASSLARGPYNEQFF
TGCGCCAGCAGCTTGGCCAGGGGTCCCTACAATGAGCAGTTCTTC
>TRBD1|once|TRBV9|TRBJ1-4
CASTRTGGEKLFF
TGTGCCAGCACGCGGACAGGTGGTGAAAAACTGTTTTTT
>TRBD2|NA|TRBV7-2|TRBJ2-3
CASSRSGRTDTQYF
TGTGCCAGCAGCCGTAGCGGGAGAACAGATACGCAGTATTTT
>NA|NA|TRBV28|TRBJ2-7
CASSWGGGGYKQYF
TGTGCCAGCTCCTGGGGAGGGGGCGGATACAAGCAGTACTTC
>NA|NA|TRBV11-2|TRBJ2-7
CASSRGGRFRQVTYEQYF
TGTGCCAGCAGCCGTGGGGGCCGGTTCAGACAGGTCACCTACGAGCAGTACTTC
>TRBD2|NA|TRBV7-9|TRBJ2-1
CASSFMGLAGAEQFF
TGTGCCAGCAGCTTTATGGGACTAGCGGGAGCTGAGCAGTTCTTC
>NA|NA|TRBV29-1|TRBJ2-7
CSVEFVHEQYF
TGCAGCGTTGAGTTCGTCCACGAGCAGTACTTC
>TRBD1|NA|TRBV29-1|TRBJ1-1
CSVVSRGLGTEAFF
TGCAGCGTTGTGAGCAGGGGGCTTGGCACTGAAGCTTTCTTT
>NA|NA|TRBV6-1|TRBJ1-5
CASKLWSQPQHF
TGTGCCAGCAAATTGTGGAGTCAGCCCCAGCATTTT
>NA|NA|TRBV6-1|TRBJ2-6
CASSVSSGANVLTF
TGTGCCAGCAGTGTATCCTCTGGGGCCAACGTCCTGACTTTC
>TRBD2|NA|TRBV7-2|TRBJ2-5
CASSFHGTSGRALGETQYF
TGTGCCAGCAGCTTTCACGGGACTAGCGGGAGGGCCCTCGGAGAGACCCAGTACTTC
>TRBD2|NA|TRBV14|TRBJ2-2
CASSQAEAGAGELFF
TGTGCCAGCAGCCAAGCCGAAGCGGGAGCCGGGGAGCTGTTTTTT
>TRBD2|NA|TRBV28|TRBJ2-1
CASSYRGSPNNEQFF
TGTGCCAGCAGTTACCGCGGGAGTCCGAACAATGAGCAGTTCTTC
>TRBD2|NA|TRBV14|TRBJ2-5
CASSPPGTSGLETQYF
TGTGCCAGCAGCCCACCCGGGACTAGCGGGTTAGAGACCCAGTACTTC
>NA|NA|TRBV5-4|TRBJ1-4
CASSPGDRANEKLFF
TGTGCCAGCAGCCCGGGGGACCGAGCTAATGAAAAACTGTTTTTT
>NA|NA|TRBV15|TRBJ2-7
CATSRDRGPYEQYF
TGTGCCACCAGCAGAGATCGGGGCCCCTACGAGCAGTACTTC
>TRBD2|NA|TRBV9|TRBJ2-5
CASSVAGLAGYQETQYF
TGTGCCAGCAGCGTAGCGGGGCTAGCGGGGTACCAAGAGACCCAGTACTTC
>NA|NA|TRBV5-1|TRBJ1-1
CASSLAGWNTEAFF
TGCGCCAGCAGCTTGGCCGGATGGAACACTGAAGCTTTCTTT
>TRBD2|NA|TRBV9|TRBJ2-7
CASSVGAPTSGLSYEQYF
TGTGCCAGCAGCGTAGGTGCCCCAACTAGCGGGCTTTCCTACGAGCAGTACTTC
>NA|NA|TRBV19|TRBJ2-3
CASSIDTDTQYF
TGTGCCAGTAGTATAGATACAGATACGCAGTATTTT